This T cell receptor beta chain was obtained from a study of T cells in Graves' hyperthyroidism and ophthalmopathy. There were TCR beta CDR3 regions amplified from RNA transcripts. Initially, a first-round RT-PCR of the TCR CDR3 employed the HTBI primer set. TCRdb itself ran the multiplex PCR reads through MiXCR, one entry per CDR3 protein. The sample consists of about 690,000 distinct CDR3 sequences, 15% to 20% of them appearing once. This clonotype was counted a few times. The sequenced sample was blood. The source is a man aged 45-65 years with Graves' hyperthyroidism.

The DNA of the CDR3 is TGCAGTGCTAGGAGAACAGATACGCAGTATTTT. Its translation is CSARRTDTQYF. The chain uses TRBV20-1 and TRBJ2-3, with D hard to call. The CDR3 runs 11 residues. V was trimmed by 3 bases and J by 3 bases, leaving 4 bases between them. Germline lookup yields CDR1 DFQATT and CDR2 SNEGSKA (reference sequence).